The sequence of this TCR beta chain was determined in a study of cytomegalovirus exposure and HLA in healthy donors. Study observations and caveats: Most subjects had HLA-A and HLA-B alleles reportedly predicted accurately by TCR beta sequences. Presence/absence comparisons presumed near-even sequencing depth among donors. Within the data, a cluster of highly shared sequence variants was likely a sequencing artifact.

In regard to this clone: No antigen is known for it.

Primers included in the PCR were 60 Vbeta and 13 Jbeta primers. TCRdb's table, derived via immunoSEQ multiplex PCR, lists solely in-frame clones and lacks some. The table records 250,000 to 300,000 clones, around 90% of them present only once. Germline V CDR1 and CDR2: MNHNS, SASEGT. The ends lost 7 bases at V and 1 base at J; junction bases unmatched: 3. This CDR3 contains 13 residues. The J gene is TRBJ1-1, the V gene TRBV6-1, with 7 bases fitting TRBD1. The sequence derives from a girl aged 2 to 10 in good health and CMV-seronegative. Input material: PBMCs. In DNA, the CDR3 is TGTGCCAGCACCAGGGGGACGAACACTGAAGCTTTCTTT. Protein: CASTRGTNTEAFF.